The next 21 T cell receptor beta chains were all read from a single sample in a study of shared clonotypes between healthy human individuals. The table came from immunoSEQ multiplex PCR; TCRdb's copy has only in-frame clones and leaves some out. The sample records some 700,000 clones, less than 95% being singletons. The sequencing sample was made of memory CD8+ T cells from PBMCs. The subset: CD45RO+ cells pooled with CCR7-negative TemRA cells. These receptors were taken from a man aged 18 to 29 in good health. Some clones in this sample may be carry-over from other donors' samples.

The CDR3 sequence is CASSLVRTGFGEKLFF. DNA for the CDR3: TGCGCCAGCAGCTTGGTGCGGACAGGGTTTGGAGAAAAACTGTTTTTT. V gene TRBV5-1 combines with J gene TRBJ1-4, with 8 nucleotides matching TRBD1. Germline V gives CDR1 SGHRS, CDR2 YFSETQ. Trimming took 0 bases from V and 8 from J; bases not matched to a gene: 9. This CDR3 has 16 residues.

V and J are TRBV4-1 and TRBJ2-5; D is uncertain. The CDR3 spans 17 residues. V was pared by 0 bases and J by 7 bases, with 21 bases between. Germline V CDR1 and CDR2: MGHRA, YSYEKL. Here the CDR3 DNA reads TGCGCCAGCAGCCAAGAACCCGTCGGAGTACCTGAGAGGACCCAGTACTTC. This encodes CASSQEPVGVPERTQYF.

The chain links TRBV27 to TRBJ1-2; a possible D gene is TRBD1 (6 bases). Germline assignment: CDR1 MNHEY and CDR2 SMNVEV (reference sequence). The CDR3 spans 14 residues. V was trimmed by 8 bases and J by 4 bases, leaving 17 bases between them. The CDR3 loop reads CASLLVGAGYGYTF. CDR3 nucleotides: TGTGCCAGCCTCCTCGTGGGGGCGGGCTATGGCTACACCTTC.

This chain joins TRBV28 and TRBJ2-7; D gene ambiguous. The V end was cut by 2 bases, the J end by 4 bases, with 9 bases between. The CDR3 has 13 residues. Germline loops: CDR1 MDHEN, CDR2 SYDVKM. The CDR3, as DNA: TGTGCCAGCAGTTTACTTCCCGGGTACGAGCAGTACTTC. Its protein product is CASSLLPGYEQYF.

The chain links TRBV7-9 to TRBJ2-7; perhaps TRBD1 as D (6 bases). V was trimmed by 9 bases and J by 3 bases, leaving 12 bases between them. The germline V gene encodes CDR1 SEHNR and CDR2 FQNEAQ (reference sequence). The CDR3 extends over 12 amino acids. The CDR3 DNA is TGTGCCAGTGGCGACAGGATCTACGAGCAGTACTTC. This codes for CASGDRIYEQYF.

The chain is built from TRBV27 and TRBJ2-3; 7 bases line up with TRBD1. Trimming removed 2 bases from V and 0 bases from J; junction bases left unmatched: 14. Germline V CDR1 and CDR2: MNHEY, SMNVEV (reference sequence). The CDR3 runs 19 residues. The CDR3 sequence: CASSLSRGDSSSSTDTQYF. CDR3 nucleotide sequence: TGTGCCAGCAGTTTAAGTCGAGGGGACAGCAGTTCTAGCACAGATACGCAGTATTTT.

The chain has TRBV7-2 and TRBJ1-2, with 12 bases that match TRBD1. Germline assignment: CDR1 SGHTA and CDR2 FQGNSA. The V segment lost 5 bases and the J segment 7 bases; nucleotides outside the gene matches: 11. The CDR3 sequence is 16 residues long. The CDR3 region is CASSPDRDRGRLGYTF. The CDR3 nucleotides read TGTGCCAGCAGCCCCGACCGGGACAGGGGGCGCCTTGGCTACACCTTC.

The chain carries TRBV5-1 and TRBJ2-3; D unresolved. CDR1 SGHRS and CDR2 YFSETQ come from the germline V gene. This CDR3 comprises 15 residues. V gave up 4 bases and J gave up 1 base, with 13 bases separating them. This CDR3 is CASSALGWGTDTQYF. The CDR3 region has the DNA TGCGCCAGCAGCGCGCTCGGTTGGGGCACAGATACGCAGTATTTT. The variable domain in full, completed from reference TRBV5-1 and TRBJ2-3, reads KAGVTQTPRYLIKTRGQQVTLSCSPISGHRSVSWYQQTPGQGLQFLFEYFSETQRNKGNFPGRFSGRQFSNSRSEMNVSTLELGDSALYLCASSALGWGTDTQYFGPGTRLTVL.

The chain recombines TRBV28 with TRBJ1-3; no clear D gene. The ends were cut back, 3 bases at V and 2 bases at J, with 17 bases in the middle. Germline V CDR1 and CDR2: MDHEN, SYDVKM. This CDR3 has 17 residues. Here the CDR3 DNA reads TGTGCCAGCAGTTTTCGCCCTTTAGTCCGGGCTGGAAACACCATATATTTT. Amino acids: CASSFRPLVRAGNTIYF.

This chain links TRBV2 with TRBJ2-7, with D perhaps given as TRBD1 or TRBD2 (6 bases each). Trimming removed 6 bases from V and 3 bases from J, with 21 bases in between. The CDR3 runs to 16 residues. Germline V gene sequence: CDR1 SNHLY, CDR2 FYNNEI. Here the CDR3 DNA reads TGTGCCAGCAGAGATAAGGAGGGGGTTCTAATCTACGAGCAGTACTTC. Residues: CASRDKEGVLIYEQYF. The variable domain in full, completed from reference TRBV2 and TRBJ2-7, reads EPEVTQTPSHQVTQMGQEVILRCVPISNHLYFYWYRQILGQKVEFLVSFYNNEISEKSEIFDDQFSVERPDGSNFTLKIRSTKLEDSAMYFCASRDKEGVLIYEQYFGPGTRLTVT.

This clone was seen only once. The rearrangement joins TRBV27 to TRBJ1-2; 7 bases fit TRBD1. Trimming at V came to 5 bases and at J to 2 bases, leaving 11 bases not matched to a gene. CDR1 is MNHEY, CDR2 SMNVEV, per germline (reference sequence). The CDR3 runs to 16 residues. CDR3 bases: TGTGCCAGCAGTCCGTCTACGGGACAGACAAACTATGGCTACACCTTC. The encoded protein is CASSPSTGQTNYGYTF.

The chain recombines TRBV9 with TRBJ2-6; 8 nucleotides agree with TRBD2. With 4 bases clipped from V and 4 bases from J, the junction kept 7 bases outside the gene matches. The CDR3 covers 16 residues. Germline V lookup: CDR1 SGDLS, CDR2 YYNGEE. CDR3 region: CASSSREGVGANVLTF. The CDR3 DNA is TGTGCCAGCAGCTCCCGGGAGGGGGTAGGGGCCAACGTCCTGACTTTC.

This chain connects TRBV7-2 to TRBJ1-1, with 7 bases that match TRBD1. The CDR3 is 16 residues long. J lost 1 base, V lost 1 base, and 6 bases had no gene match. The germline V gene encodes CDR1 SGHTA and CDR2 FQGNSA. The CDR3 protein is CASSLGGEGANTEAFF. The CDR3 DNA is TGTGCCAGCAGCTTAGGCGGGGAGGGGGCGAACACTGAAGCTTTCTTT.

The chain has TRBV6-1 and TRBJ2-7; 8 bases map to TRBD1. With 6 bases clipped from V and 3 bases from J, the junction kept 7 bases outside the gene matches. This CDR3 region has 14 residues. Germline V CDR1 and CDR2: MNHNS, SASEGT. The CDR3 bases are TGTGCCAGCAGGGACAGGGACGGGCTCTACGAGCAGTACTTC. Translating gives CASRDRDGLYEQYF.

The chain combines TRBV13 with TRBJ2-1; D may correspond to TRBD1 or TRBD2 (5 bases each). Germline lookup yields CDR1 PRHDT and CDR2 FYEKMQ (reference sequence). Trimming left V 5 bases short and J 7 bases short, with 18 bases between. This CDR3 contains 15 residues. As DNA, the CDR3 is TGTGCCAGCAGCCCGGGACGGCGAGTGATGAATGAGCAGTTCTTC. It translates to CASSPGRRVMNEQFF.

This chain's CDR3 is CASSPRGTGSGSEQYF. The CDR3 DNA reads as TGTGCCAGCAGCCCTAGGGGGACAGGGTCTGGCTCCGAGCAGTACTTC. The gene calls are TRBV11-3 and TRBJ2-7, with 9 bases aligning to TRBD1. V shed 5 bases and J 6 bases; nucleotides not matched to a gene: 14. CDR3 length: 16 amino acids. CDR1 and CDR2 (germline): SGHNT, YENEEA.

The CDR3 is CASSQAGEGTNEKLFF. Written as DNA, the CDR3 is TGTGCCAGCAGCCAGGCCGGGGAGGGGACTAATGAAAAACTGTTTTTT. The chain joins TRBV4-2 to TRBJ1-4; a weak D match, TRBD1 (5 bases). Germline-derived CDR1 and CDR2 are LGHNA and YNFKEQ. Trimming took off 3 bases at V and 2 bases at J, with 13 bases between the two ends. This CDR3 spans 16 amino acids.

This clone was seen only once. The genes are TRBV20-1 and TRBJ2-7, with D possibly matching TRBD2 (6 bases). The germline V and J ends were trimmed by 7 bases and 2 bases, with 9 bases remaining between them. CDR3 length: 11 amino acids. The germline V gene has CDR1 DFQATT and CDR2 SNEGSKA (reference sequence). CDR3 sequence (DNA): TGCAGTGTAGCGGACCCCTACGAGCAGTACTTC. Translating gives CSVADPYEQYF.

The chain joins TRBV19 to TRBJ2-7, with 11 bases identical to TRBD1. V lost 5 bases and J lost 2; bases outside the gene matches: 5. CDR1 is LNHDA, CDR2 SQIVND, per germline (reference sequence). This CDR3 region has 15 residues. The CDR3 DNA reads as TGTGCCAGTAGTTTGGGACAGGGGGTGGCCTACGAGCAGTACTTC. This encodes CASSLGQGVAYEQYF.

On this clone: The same CDR3 can be traced to other DNA sequences in this sample. This rearrangement joins TRBV29-1 to TRBJ2-3; tentatively, D is TRBD2 (7 bases). The CDR3 extends over 14 amino acids. V was shortened by 5 bases and J by 0 bases, with 12 bases between the two germline ends. Germline V lookup: CDR1 SQVTM, CDR2 ANQGSEA. The CDR3 bases are TGCAGCGTTCGAGGGGGGGGGAGCACAGATACGCAGTATTTT. Translated, it gives CSVRGGGSTDTQYF.

The V and J genes are TRBV28 and TRBJ2-1; 8 bases match TRBD1. Per germline, CDR1 MDHEN and CDR2 SYDVKM. There are 15 residues in the CDR3. The V and J ends lost 5 bases and 7 bases, in that order; junction bases with no gene match: 10. The CDR3 nucleotides are TGTGCCAGCAGTACCCAGGACAGGGTGCGAAATGAGCAGTTCTTC. This encodes CASSTQDRVRNEQFF.